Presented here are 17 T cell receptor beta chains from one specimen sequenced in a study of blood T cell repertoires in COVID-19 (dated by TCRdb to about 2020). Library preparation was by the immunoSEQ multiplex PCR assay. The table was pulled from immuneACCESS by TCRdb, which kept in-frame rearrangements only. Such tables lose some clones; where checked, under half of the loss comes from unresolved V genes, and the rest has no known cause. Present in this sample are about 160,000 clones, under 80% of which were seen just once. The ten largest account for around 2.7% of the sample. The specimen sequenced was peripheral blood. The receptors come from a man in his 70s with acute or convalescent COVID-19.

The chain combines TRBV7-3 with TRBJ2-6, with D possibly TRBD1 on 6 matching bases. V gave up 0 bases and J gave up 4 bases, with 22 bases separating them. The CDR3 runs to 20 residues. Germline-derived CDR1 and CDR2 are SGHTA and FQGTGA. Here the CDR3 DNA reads TGTGCCAGCAGCTTAACGGCGGGCAGGGGTTTCAGTTTAGGGGCCAACGTCCTGACTTTC. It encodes CASSLTAGRGFSLGANVLTF.

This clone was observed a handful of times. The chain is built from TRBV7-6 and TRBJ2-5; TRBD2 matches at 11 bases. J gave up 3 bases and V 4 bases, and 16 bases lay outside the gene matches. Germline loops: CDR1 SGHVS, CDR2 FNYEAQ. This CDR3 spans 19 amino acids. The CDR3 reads CASSSRGLAGTSDKETQYF. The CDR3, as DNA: TGTGCCAGCAGCTCGCGCGGACTAGCGGGCACTAGTGATAAAGAGACCCAGTACTTC.

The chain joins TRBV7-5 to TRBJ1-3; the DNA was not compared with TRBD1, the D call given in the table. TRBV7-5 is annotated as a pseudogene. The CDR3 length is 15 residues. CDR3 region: CVRSNRDRSGNTIYF. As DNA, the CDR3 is TGTGTCAGAAGCAACCGGGACAGGAGTGGAAACACCATATATTTT.

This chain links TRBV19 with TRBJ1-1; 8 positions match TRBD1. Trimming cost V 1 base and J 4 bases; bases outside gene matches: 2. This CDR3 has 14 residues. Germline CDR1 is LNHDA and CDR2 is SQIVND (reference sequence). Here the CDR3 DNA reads TGTGCCAGTAGTATAGGGACAGGGAGCACTGAAGCTTTCTTT. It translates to CASSIGTGSTEAFF.

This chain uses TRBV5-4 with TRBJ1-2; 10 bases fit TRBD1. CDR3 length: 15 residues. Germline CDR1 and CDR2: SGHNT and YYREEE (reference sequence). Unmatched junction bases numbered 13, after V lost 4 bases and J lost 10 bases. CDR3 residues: CASSLGDRGFMSYTF. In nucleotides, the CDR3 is TGTGCCAGCAGCCTAGGGGACAGGGGATTTATGTCCTACACCTTC.

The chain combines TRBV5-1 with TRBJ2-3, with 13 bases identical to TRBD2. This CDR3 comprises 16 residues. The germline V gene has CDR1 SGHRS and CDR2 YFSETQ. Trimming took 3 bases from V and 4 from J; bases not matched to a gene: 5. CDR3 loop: CASSSTSGGRADTQYF. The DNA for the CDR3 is TGCGCCAGCAGCTCGACTAGCGGGGGGAGGGCAGATACGCAGTATTTT.

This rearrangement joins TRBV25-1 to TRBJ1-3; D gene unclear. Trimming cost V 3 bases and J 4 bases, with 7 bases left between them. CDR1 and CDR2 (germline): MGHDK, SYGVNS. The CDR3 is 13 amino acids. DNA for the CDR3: TGTGCCAGCAGTGAGCGCCGAGGAAACACCATATATTTT. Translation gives CASSERRGNTIYF.

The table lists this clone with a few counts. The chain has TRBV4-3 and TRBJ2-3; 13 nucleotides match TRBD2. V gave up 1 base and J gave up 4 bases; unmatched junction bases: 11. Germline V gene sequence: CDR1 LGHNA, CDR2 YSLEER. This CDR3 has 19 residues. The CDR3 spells CASSQGVPGTSGIADTQYF. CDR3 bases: TGCGCCAGCAGCCAAGGCGTCCCCGGGACTAGCGGGATTGCAGATACGCAGTATTTT.

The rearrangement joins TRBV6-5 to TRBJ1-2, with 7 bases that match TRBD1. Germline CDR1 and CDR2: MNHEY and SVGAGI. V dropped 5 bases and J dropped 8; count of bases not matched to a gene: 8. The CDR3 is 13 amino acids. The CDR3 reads CASSRDSALGYTF. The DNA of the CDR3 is TGTGCCAGCAGTCGGGACAGTGCCCTGGGCTACACCTTC.

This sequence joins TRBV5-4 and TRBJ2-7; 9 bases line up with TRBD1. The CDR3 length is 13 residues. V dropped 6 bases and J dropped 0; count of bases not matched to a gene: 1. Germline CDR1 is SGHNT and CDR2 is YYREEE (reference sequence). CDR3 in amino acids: CASKQGASYEQYF. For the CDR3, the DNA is TGTGCCAGCAAACAGGGGGCCTCCTACGAGCAGTACTTC. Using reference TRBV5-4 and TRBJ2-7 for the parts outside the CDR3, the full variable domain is ETGVTQSPTHLIKTRGQQVTLRCSSQSGHNTVSWYQQALGQGPQFIFQYYREEENGRGNFPPRFSGLQFPNYSSELNVNALELDDSALYLCASKQGASYEQYFGPGTRLTVT.

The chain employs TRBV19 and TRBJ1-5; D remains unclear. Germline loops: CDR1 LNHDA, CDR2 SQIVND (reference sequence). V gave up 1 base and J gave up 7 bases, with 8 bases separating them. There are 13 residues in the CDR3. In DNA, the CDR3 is TGTGCCAGTAGTATAGGAGGATTACAGCCCCAGCATTTT. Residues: CASSIGGLQPQHF.

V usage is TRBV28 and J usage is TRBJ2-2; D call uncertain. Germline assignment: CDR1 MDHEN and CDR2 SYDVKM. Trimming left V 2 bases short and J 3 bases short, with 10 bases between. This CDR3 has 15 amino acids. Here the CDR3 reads CASSLPAQDTGELFF. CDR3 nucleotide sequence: TGTGCCAGCAGTTTACCCGCGCAAGACACCGGGGAGCTGTTTTTT.

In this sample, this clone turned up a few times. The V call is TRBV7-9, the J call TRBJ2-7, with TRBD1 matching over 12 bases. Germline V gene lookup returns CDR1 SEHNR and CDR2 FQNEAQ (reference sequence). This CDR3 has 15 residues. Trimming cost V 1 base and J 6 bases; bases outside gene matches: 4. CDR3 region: CASSLGDRGHGEQYF. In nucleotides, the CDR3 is TGTGCCAGCAGCTTAGGGGACAGGGGGCACGGCGAGCAGTACTTC.

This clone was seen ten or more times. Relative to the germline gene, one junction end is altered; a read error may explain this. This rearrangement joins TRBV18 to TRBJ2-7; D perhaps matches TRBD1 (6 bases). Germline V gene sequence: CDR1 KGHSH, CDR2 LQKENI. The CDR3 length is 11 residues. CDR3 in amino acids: CASSPPLDRLF. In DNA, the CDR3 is TGTGCCAGCTCACCGCCCCTAGACAGGCTTTTC.

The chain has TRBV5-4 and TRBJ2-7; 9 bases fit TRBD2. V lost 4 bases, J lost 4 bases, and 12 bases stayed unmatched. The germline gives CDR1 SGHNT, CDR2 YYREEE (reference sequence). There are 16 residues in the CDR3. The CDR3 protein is CASSPGSMGLAYEQYF. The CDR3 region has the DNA TGTGCCAGCAGCCCTGGAAGTATGGGACTAGCTTACGAGCAGTACTTC.

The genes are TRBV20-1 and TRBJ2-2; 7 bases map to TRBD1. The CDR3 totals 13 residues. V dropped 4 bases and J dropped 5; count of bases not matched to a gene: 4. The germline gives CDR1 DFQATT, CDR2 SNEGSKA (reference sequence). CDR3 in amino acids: CSAIDRATGELFF. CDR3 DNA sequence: TGCAGTGCTATTGACAGGGCAACCGGGGAGCTGTTTTTT.

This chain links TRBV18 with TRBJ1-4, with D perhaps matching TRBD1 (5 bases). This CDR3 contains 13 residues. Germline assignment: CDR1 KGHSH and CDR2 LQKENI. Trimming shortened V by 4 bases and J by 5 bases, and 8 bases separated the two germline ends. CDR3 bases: TGTGCCAGCTCACGGGGCCCCAATGAAAAACTGTTTTTT. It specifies CASSRGPNEKLFF.